These 28 T cell receptor beta chains originate from one sample sequenced in a study of identical twins. TCRdb ran MiXCR on the 5' RACE reads and lists one entry per CDR3 protein. The sample carries some 330,000 distinct CDR3 sequences, 9% recorded once. Sequencing was performed on naive T cells sorted from blood. These receptors were collected from a woman in her fifties or sixties in good health.

This chain links TRBV5-1 with TRBJ2-3, with 10 bases identical to TRBD2. J was trimmed by 0 bases and V by 1 base; bases with no gene match: 5. Germline values: CDR1 SGHRS, CDR2 YFSETQ. This CDR3 spans 17 amino acids. CDR3 DNA sequence: TGCGCCAGCAGCTTGAGGACTAGCGGTTCTAGCACAGATACGCAGTATTTT. Amino acids: CASSLRTSGSSTDTQYF.

This rearrangement joins TRBV20-1 to TRBJ2-1; 14 positions agree with TRBD2. Germline values: CDR1 DFQATT, CDR2 SNEGSKA (reference sequence). This CDR3 region has 17 residues. Trimming removed 1 base from V and 3 bases from J; junction bases left unmatched: 5. DNA for the CDR3: TGCAGTGCTAGAGGACTAGCGGGAGGGGGATTCTACAATGAGCAGTTCTTC. Translating it yields CSARGLAGGGFYNEQFF.

This clonotype was picked up many times. The V gene is TRBV6-2 or TRBV6-3, the J gene TRBJ2-7, with TRBD2 matching 8 bases. The CDR3 contains 13 residues. Per the germline V gene, CDR1 is MNHEY and CDR2 is SVGEGT. V lost 6 bases to trimming and J lost 5 bases; unmatched junction nucleotides: 6. The CDR3 here is CASRGSGKNEQYV. Here the CDR3 DNA reads TGTGCCAGCAGGGGTAGCGGGAAGAACGAGCAGTACGTC.

There are many counts of this clonotype. V and J are TRBV9 and TRBJ2-5, with TRBD2 as a possible D gene (5 bases). Germline loops: CDR1 SGDLS, CDR2 YYNGEE. The CDR3 length is 13 residues. Deletions cut 0 bases from V and 5 bases from J, with 8 bases between. The CDR3 is CASSVVWEETQYF. CDR3 nucleotides: TGTGCCAGCAGCGTAGTGTGGGAGGAGACCCAGTACTTC.

This chain connects TRBV7-2 to TRBJ2-2, with 11 positions matching TRBD1. This CDR3 contains 16 residues. Trimming cost V 5 bases and J 5 bases; bases outside gene matches: 7. Germline CDR1 is SGHTA and CDR2 is FQGNSA. As DNA, the CDR3 is TGTGCCAGCAGCGCTCGGACAGGGGGCCGGACCGGGGAGCTGTTTTTT. This gives the protein CASSARTGGRTGELFF. The full variable domain, completed using reference TRBV7-2 and TRBJ2-2, is GAGVSQSPSNKVTEKGKDVELRCDPISGHTALYWYRQSLGQGLEFLIYFQGNSAPDKSGLPSDRFSAERTGGSVSTLTIQRTQQEDSAVYLCASSARTGGRTGELFFGEGSRLTVL.

This clonotype turned up a few times. The rearrangement joins TRBV5-1 to TRBJ2-2; D is possibly TRBD1 (6 bases). Trimming removed 4 bases at V and 3 bases at J, with 13 bases between. Germline V CDR1 and CDR2: SGHRS, YFSETQ. The CDR3 is 15 amino acids. The CDR3 coding sequence is TGCGCCAGCAGCCCCTTACAGGGCGACACCGGGGAGCTGTTTTTT. Translated: CASSPLQGDTGELFF.

Only a few counts were recorded for this clonotype. J is TRBJ2-5 and V is TRBV20-1; the D gene is possibly TRBD2 (5 bases). Trimming cost V 0 bases and J 1 base, with 12 bases left between them. The CDR3 extends over 15 amino acids. Germline V CDR1 and CDR2: DFQATT, SNEGSKA (reference sequence). As DNA, the CDR3 is TGCAGTGCTAGAGATCTGGCTAGCACCCAAGAGACCCAGTACTTC. Its translation: CSARDLASTQETQYF.

The rearrangement joins TRBV10-1 to TRBJ2-1, with D possibly TRBD2 on 5 matching bases. CDR1 is WNHNN and CDR2 is SYGVQD in the germline V gene (reference sequence). V was pared by 2 bases and J by 3 bases, with 11 bases between. The CDR3 consists of 15 residues. The DNA for the CDR3 is TGCGCCAGCAGTGAGAACGGAGGTTACTACAATGAGCAGTTCTTC. It translates to CASSENGGYYNEQFF.

This clonotype was seen ten or more times. The V gene is TRBV7-9, the J gene TRBJ1-6; unclear D gene. V lost 5 bases and J lost 9, with 11 bases in between. The CDR3 runs 13 residues. CDR1 and CDR2 from the germline V gene are SEHNR and FQNEAQ (reference sequence). The CDR3 sequence is CASSRDPVSPLHF. CDR3 in DNA: TGTGCCAGCAGCCGGGATCCCGTTTCACCCCTCCACTTT.

This clonotype was recorded many times. The chain carries TRBV7-2 and TRBJ2-1; a weak D match, TRBD1 (5 bases). Trimming removed 0 bases at V and 15 bases at J, with 15 bases between. From germline, CDR1 is SGHTA and CDR2 FQGNSA. The CDR3 sequence is 13 residues long. The CDR3: CASSLAQGGEVFF. CDR3 sequence (DNA): TGTGCCAGCAGCTTAGCGCAGGGTGGCGAGGTGTTCTTC.

This clonotype has ten or more counts. V gene TRBV29-1 combines with J gene TRBJ1-2; D is unclear. Germline V gene data show CDR1 as SQVTM and CDR2 as ANQGSEA. CDR3 length: 12 residues. With 4 bases removed from V and 3 bases from J, the gap between germline ends came to 9 bases. As DNA, the CDR3 is TGCAGCGTTGTATACTCTGACTATGGCTACACCTTC. It is translated as CSVVYSDYGYTF.

The sample holds many counts of this clonotype. The chain recombines TRBV29-1 with TRBJ2-1; D gene uncertain. This CDR3 contains 13 residues. With 4 bases removed from V and 5 bases from J, the gap between germline ends came to 12 bases. The germline CDR1 and CDR2 sequences are SQVTM and ANQGSEA. CDR3 coding DNA: TGCAGCGTTGTCCAACACCTCAACAATGAGCAGTTCTTC. Translating it yields CSVVQHLNNEQFF.

In its sample, this clonotype was seen a few times. CDR3 nucleotides: TGTGCCAGCAGCCCGAAACAGGGGCAGGGAAACACCATATATTTT. Translated, it gives CASSPKQGQGNTIYF. The chain links TRBV7-9 to TRBJ1-3; 7 bases are shared with TRBD1. CDR1 SEHNR and CDR2 FQNEAQ come from the germline V gene (reference sequence). V lost 5 bases, J lost 4 bases, and 8 bases stayed unmatched. The CDR3 is 15 residues long.

The chain recombines TRBV7-9 with TRBJ2-3; 8 bases are shared with TRBD2. Trimming removed 2 bases from V and 4 bases from J; junction bases left unmatched: 8. This CDR3 region has 16 residues. CDR1 is SEHNR, CDR2 FQNEAQ, per germline (reference sequence). CDR3 DNA: TGTGCCAGCAGCTTACTGACTAGCGAACGCTCAGATACGCAGTATTTT. Amino acid sequence: CASSLLTSERSDTQYF.

The rearrangement joins TRBV20-1 to TRBJ1-5, with 8 nucleotides matching TRBD1. The CDR3 has 17 amino acids. Unmatched junction bases numbered 7, after V lost 0 bases and J lost 0 bases. The germline CDR1 and CDR2 sequences are DFQATT and SNEGSKA (reference sequence). CDR3 DNA: TGCAGTGCTAGAGATCGTCTGGGACAGGTTAGCAATCAGCCCCAGCATTTT. Amino acid sequence: CSARDRLGQVSNQPQHF.

This clonotype was counted between two and nine times. The gene calls are TRBV7-6 and TRBJ2-2; 11 bases align to TRBD2. Germline V CDR1 and CDR2: SGHVS, FNYEAQ. CDR3 length: 17 amino acids. V gave up 1 base and J gave up 10 bases; unmatched junction bases: 11. The CDR3 sequence is CASSLVQLAGVGAELFF. The CDR3 DNA reads as TGTGCCAGCAGCTTAGTACAACTAGCGGGAGTTGGGGCGGAGCTGTTTTTT.

The gene calls are TRBV5-1 and TRBJ2-1; 11 bases agree with TRBD2. The CDR3 extends over 15 amino acids. The V and J ends lost 4 bases and 4 bases, in that order; junction bases with no gene match: 4. Per germline, CDR1 SGHRS and CDR2 YFSETQ. The CDR3 nucleotides read TGCGCCAGCAGCGCGGGACTAGCGGCTTACAATGAGCAGTTCTTC. It is translated as CASSAGLAAYNEQFF.

This clonotype was detected only a few times. This chain uses TRBV6-6 with TRBJ2-3; no definite D call. V was cut by 8 bases and J by 5 bases, with 17 bases left in between. This CDR3 is 14 amino acids long. The germline V gene has CDR1 MNHNY and CDR2 SVGAGI (reference sequence). For the CDR3, the DNA is TGTGCCAGCCAGACGACCCCCAGGATAGATACGCAGTATTTT. This sequence encodes CASQTTPRIDTQYF.

The chain links TRBV12-5 to TRBJ2-1, with TRBD1 as a possible D gene (6 bases). The length of the CDR3 is 14 residues. From germline, CDR1 is LGHNT and CDR2 FRNRAP. Trimming left V 6 bases short and J 5 bases short, with 14 bases between. DNA for the CDR3: TGTGCTAGTGGAGCGCCCGCAGGGGACAATGAGCAGTTCTTC. Translating it yields CASGAPAGDNEQFF.

This clonotype has only a few counts. The J gene is TRBJ1-2, the V gene TRBV7-2, with D possibly TRBD1 on 6 matching bases. The germline V gene encodes CDR1 SGHTA and CDR2 FQGNSA. Trimming stripped 6 bases from V and 0 bases from J, with 8 bases between. The CDR3 is 13 amino acids. The CDR3 sequence is CASRGQTNYGYTF. CDR3 bases: TGTGCCAGCAGAGGACAGACTAACTATGGCTACACCTTC.

The J gene is TRBJ2-1, the V gene TRBV20-1; possible D gene TRBD2, 5 bases. This CDR3 has 12 residues. The ends were cut back, 7 bases at V and 3 bases at J, with 10 bases in the middle. Looked up from germline, CDR1 is DFQATT and CDR2 is SNEGSKA (reference sequence). The CDR3 nucleotides are TGCAGTGTTACGGGGAACTACAATGAGCAGTTCTTC. This translates into CSVTGNYNEQFF.

This clonotype showed up just a few times. The rearrangement uses TRBV5-1 and TRBJ2-7; 14 bases fit TRBD2. The CDR3 length is 16 residues. J gave up 3 bases and V 0 bases, and 2 bases lay outside the gene matches. CDR1 is SGHRS and CDR2 is YFSETQ in the germline V gene. The chain's CDR3 is CASSLDGTSGSYEQYF. As DNA, the CDR3 is TGCGCCAGCAGCTTGGATGGGACTAGCGGGAGCTACGAGCAGTACTTC. Combining the CDR3 with reference TRBV5-1 and TRBJ2-7 gives the whole variable domain KAGVTQTPRYLIKTRGQQVTLSCSPISGHRSVSWYQQTPGQGLQFLFEYFSETQRNKGNFPGRFSGRQFSNSRSEMNVSTLELGDSALYLCASSLDGTSGSYEQYFGPGTRLTVT.

At least ten counts were recorded for this clonotype. The chain uses TRBV5-1 and TRBJ2-5; 8 bases align to TRBD2. There are 15 residues in the CDR3. Germline V gene lookup returns CDR1 SGHRS and CDR2 YFSETQ. With 5 bases clipped from V and 3 bases from J, the junction kept 9 bases outside the gene matches. CDR3 residues: CASSQVAGLEETQYF. The CDR3 region has the DNA TGCGCCAGCAGTCAGGTAGCGGGACTTGAAGAGACCCAGTACTTC.

The chain couples TRBV5-1 to TRBJ2-3, with 7 nucleotides matching TRBD1. The V segment lost 1 base and the J segment 2 bases; nucleotides outside the gene matches: 7. Looked up from germline, CDR1 is SGHRS and CDR2 is YFSETQ. The CDR3 runs 16 residues. In DNA, the CDR3 is TGCGCCAGCAGCTTGCCCCCGGGACAGTACACAGATACGCAGTATTTT. Translation gives CASSLPPGQYTDTQYF.

For the CDR3, the DNA is TGTGCCAGCAGACATCAGGACACTGAAGCTTTCTTT. It encodes CASRHQDTEAFF. This chain uses TRBV3-1 with TRBJ1-1; no clear D. Germline values: CDR1 LGHDT, CDR2 YNNKEL (reference sequence). Trimming stripped 6 bases from V and 3 bases from J, with 8 bases between. The CDR3 spans 12 residues.

In this sample, this clonotype turned up many times. V usage is TRBV6-6 and J usage is TRBJ2-3; maybe TRBD1 (7 bases). Germline V gene sequence: CDR1 MNHNY, CDR2 SVGAGI (reference sequence). Trimming took 10 bases from V and 5 from J, leaving 16 bases between them. The CDR3 extends over 13 amino acids. The CDR3 region is CAIQPGGRDTQYF. As DNA, the CDR3 is TGTGCCATCCAACCAGGGGGGCGAGATACGCAGTATTTT.

The chain is built from TRBV2 and TRBJ2-5; D is unclear. The CDR3 sequence is 15 residues long. Trimming left V 4 bases short and J 5 bases short, with 17 bases between. Germline CDR1 reads SNHLY; CDR2 reads FYNNEI. For the CDR3, the DNA is TGTGCCAGCAGTGCAAACACACTGGGGTGGGAGACCCAGTACTTC. Its protein is CASSANTLGWETQYF.

This clonotype was detected ten times or more. The chain joins TRBV20-1 to TRBJ2-3, with TRBD2 identical over 7 bases. The CDR3 sequence is 17 residues long. Germline V gives CDR1 DFQATT, CDR2 SNEGSKA (reference sequence). With V trimmed by 6 bases and J by 2 bases, 17 bases remained unmatched. For the CDR3, the DNA is TGCAGTGCCAGAAAGGACAACAGCGGGACCAACACAGATACGCAGTATTTT. The encoded protein is CSARKDNSGTNTDTQYF.